The T cell receptor (beta chain) under discussion was sequenced for a study of technical replicates of blood from a handful of donors (dated by TCRdb to about 2017). The germline V gene yields MNHNS for CDR1 and SASEGT for CDR2. V is pruned by 5 bases and J by 4 bases, leaving 5 bases of the junction without a gene match. Inclusive of the bounding cysteine and phenylalanine, the CDR3 is 14 residues long. The CDR3 DNA has 42 bases and is translated from base 1. A word on this clone: The clone's antigen remains unknown. Base qualities were left out, and no much larger clone turns up one base away.

The receptor library was made with the immunoSEQ multiplex PCR assay. TCRdb re-hosts the immuneACCESS table, in-frame sequences only. Its copies lack some clones; in the studies checked, an unresolved V gene accounts for under half of them, and the cause for the rest is not known. The table for this sample lists under 95,000 clones; approximately 94% of them were counted only once. Approximately 0.25% of the sample rests with the top ten. The receptor chain draws on TRBV6-1 and TRBJ2-1, with 7 bases aligning to TRBD1. Sequencing used T cells isolated from PBMCs. The TCR originated in a human donor in good health. The DNA sequence is given as TGTGCCAGCAGTTATACAGGGGTTTACAATGAGCAGTTCTTC. It translates as CASSYTGVYNEQFF.